This T cell receptor (beta chain) is drawn from a study of blood T cells in healthy people across ages. Turning to the study itself: Every two T cells gave about one barcoded beta molecule via template switching.

Points on this clonotype: Its antigen is not identified.

Study-level points and caveats: Age showed a roughly linear inverse relationship with TCR beta diversity per million T cells.

Sample-barcoded 5' priming and a J-beta primer mix drove a second PCR of about 7 to 11 cycles. Each cDNA molecule was tagged by a template-switch adaptor with 12 random nucleotides. Each CDR3 protein is one row after TCRdb ran MiXCR on the 5' RACE reads. This table has approximately 730,000 distinct CDR3 sequences, 40% to 65% appearing once. V lost 2 bases and J lost 7; bases outside the gene matches: 7. Germline-derived CDR1 and CDR2 are SGHTA and FQGNSA. This CDR3 is 16 amino acids long. Sequenced: blood. This chain links TRBV7-2 with TRBJ1-4, with 10 bases fitting TRBD1. The sequence derives from a man at least 80 years old in good health. Written as DNA, the CDR3 is TGTGCCAGCAGCTTACAAGGGACAGGGGAGGGTGAAAAACTGTTTTTT. Translated, it gives CASSLQGTGEGEKLFF.